Below, one TCR beta chain is given with its context. The data are from a study of CD8+CD57+ T cells in acquired aplastic anemia. Across the study: Mean yield of DNA from sorted CD4+ and CD8+ cells was 3 to 3.5 ug.

Genomic DNA templated the TCR beta VDJ and CDR3 profiling. TCRdb passed the reads through MiXCR, listing each CDR3 protein once. The table shows more than 70,000 distinct CDR3 sequences, with roughly 72% occurring only once. CDR3 size: 15 residues. Trimming took off 1 base at V and 0 bases at J, with 7 bases between the two ends. From germline, CDR1 is LNHDA and CDR2 SQIVND (reference sequence). Only patients with CD8+CD57+ cell expansion on flow cytometry were chosen for sequencing. The sequencing input was sorted CD4+, CD8+, or CD8+CD57+ T cells (not recorded which) from PBMCs. This sequence originates from a human donor with aplastic anemia. The V call is TRBV19, the J call TRBJ1-5; D remains unclear. The CDR3 sequence is CASSIGRNSNQPQHF. CDR3 bases: TGTGCCAGTAGTATAGGCAGGAATAGCAATCAGCCCCAGCATTTT.